A single sample gave rise to the 30 T cell receptor beta chains below, sequenced in a study of cytomegalovirus exposure and HLA in healthy donors. Researchers ran the PCR with 60 Vbeta and 13 Jbeta primers. Method: immunoSEQ multiplex PCR; TCRdb's copy keeps in-frame clones and lacks some. The table records around 180,000 clones, around 82% of them present only once. Sequenced input: PBMCs. These TCRs come from a boy aged 10-17 years in good health and CMV-seronegative.

CDR3 bases: TGTGCCAGCAGCGTAGAAGCGGGGAGTTCCTACGAGCAGTACTTC. It encodes CASSVEAGSSYEQYF. The chain links TRBV9 to TRBJ2-7, with TRBD2 identical over 7 bases. This CDR3 spans 15 amino acids. With V trimmed by 0 bases and J by 1 base, 4 bases remained unmatched. CDR1 and CDR2 (germline): SGDLS, YYNGEE.

A few counts support this clone. The CDR3 DNA reads as TGTGCCAGCAGTCCTACAGGTCCCCAGAGGAACACTGAAGCTTTCTTT. This gives the protein CASSPTGPQRNTEAFF. The chain employs TRBV6-6 and TRBJ1-1, with D perhaps TRBD1 (5 bases). Per germline, CDR1 MNHNY and CDR2 SVGAGI (reference sequence). The CDR3 loop spans 16 amino acids. V gave up 5 bases and J gave up 1 base, with 17 bases separating them.

The chain links TRBV30 to TRBJ1-4, with 10 bases identical to TRBD1. CDR1 is GTSNPN, CDR2 SVGIG, per germline (reference sequence). V dropped 3 bases and J dropped 7; count of bases not matched to a gene: 11. CDR3 length equals 16 residues. The CDR3 protein is CAWSRDRGLVSEKLFF. CDR3 sequence (DNA): TGTGCCTGGAGCCGCGACAGGGGGCTAGTTAGTGAAAAACTGTTTTTT.

This clone was picked up a small number of times. The CDR3 spells CASSPRTGGRQETQYF. DNA for the CDR3: TGTGCCAGCAGCCCTCGGACAGGGGGGCGCCAAGAGACCCAGTACTTC. The J gene is TRBJ2-5, the V gene TRBV7-8; TRBD1 matches 10 bases. With 5 bases clipped from V and 1 base from J, the junction kept 7 bases outside the gene matches. The CDR3 is 16 residues long. The germline V gene has CDR1 SGHVS and CDR2 FQNEAQ.

The V and J genes are TRBV27 and TRBJ2-7; TRBD2 matches 7 bases. This CDR3 spans 22 amino acids. CDR1 is MNHEY and CDR2 is SMNVEV in the germline V gene (reference sequence). V lost 5 bases to trimming and J lost 0 bases; unmatched junction nucleotides: 28. This CDR3 reads CASSQMWSGRPTPGGRSYEQYF. CDR3 DNA: TGTGCCAGCAGTCAAATGTGGTCGGGCAGGCCCACCCCGGGAGGCCGCTCCTACGAGCAGTACTTC.

This clone appeared once. The J gene is TRBJ2-2, the V gene TRBV30; 7 bases match TRBD1. Germline V gives CDR1 GTSNPN, CDR2 SVGIG (reference sequence). V trimming: 4 bases; J trimming: 2 bases; junction bases outside the gene matches: 7. This CDR3 spans 15 amino acids. The CDR3 is CAWTVRDRNTGELFF. The CDR3 DNA reads TGTGCCTGGACCGTCCGGGACAGAAACACCGGGGAGCTGTTTTTT.

The chain combines TRBV7-2 with TRBJ2-3, with D possibly matching TRBD2 (5 bases). CDR3 length equals 12 residues. The germline V gene encodes CDR1 SGHTA and CDR2 FQGNSA. The germline V and J ends were trimmed by 4 bases and 7 bases, with 9 bases remaining between them. The CDR3 sequence: CASSSEGYTQYF. In DNA, the CDR3 is TGTGCCAGCAGCTCTGAGGGCTATACGCAGTATTTT.

The chain employs TRBV7-9 and TRBJ1-1, with D hard to call. The CDR3 is made up of 13 amino acids. V was shortened by 3 bases and J by 2 bases, with 7 bases between the two germline ends. From germline, CDR1 is SEHNR and CDR2 FQNEAQ (reference sequence). The CDR3 bases are TGTGCCAGCAGCTTTTATTCTAACACTGAAGCTTTCTTT. Protein sequence: CASSFYSNTEAFF.

The chain links TRBV7-3 to TRBJ2-1; possibly TRBD2 for D (5 bases). This CDR3 region has 15 residues. Germline CDR1 reads SGHTA; CDR2 reads FQGTGA. Deletions cut 3 bases from V and 1 base from J, with 10 bases between. The CDR3 sequence: CASSLGQRSYNEQFF. In nucleotides, the CDR3 is TGTGCCAGCAGCTTGGGCCAGCGGTCCTACAATGAGCAGTTCTTC.

The rearrangement links TRBV7-9 to TRBJ1-4, with TRBD1 as a possible D gene (6 bases). The CDR3 is 15 residues long. Trimming took off 5 bases at V and 8 bases at J, with 18 bases between the two ends. The germline CDR1 and CDR2 sequences are SEHNR and FQNEAQ (reference sequence). CDR3 region: CASSRMDSKREKLFF. The CDR3 nucleotides are TGTGCCAGCAGCCGCATGGACAGTAAGAGGGAAAAACTGTTTTTT. Full variable domain (missing parts from reference TRBV7-9 and TRBJ1-4): DTGVSQNPRHKITKRGQNVTFRCDPISEHNRLYWYRQTLGQGPEFLTYFQNEAQLEKSRLLSDRFSAERPKGSFSTLEIQRTEQGDSAMYLCASSRMDSKREKLFFGSGTQLSVL.

The chain links TRBV5-1 to TRBJ2-3, with 7 bases aligning to TRBD2. V was clipped by 1 base and J by 2 bases; unmatched bases: 13. The CDR3 runs 18 residues. Germline V lookup: CDR1 SGHRS, CDR2 YFSETQ. The CDR3, as DNA: TGCGCCAGCAGCTTGTTAGGTCTTAAAGCGGGAATCACAGATACGCAGTATTTT. It codes for CASSLLGLKAGITDTQYF.

The chain links TRBV6-1 to TRBJ1-2; no firm D call. Trimming removed 6 bases from V and 1 base from J, with 15 bases in between. The CDR3 extends over 15 amino acids. Looked up from germline, CDR1 is MNHNS and CDR2 is SASEGT. CDR3 protein: CASSVQTSINYGYTF. The DNA of the CDR3 is TGTGCCAGCAGCGTCCAGACAAGTATTAACTATGGCTACACCTTC.

The chain is built from TRBV28 and TRBJ2-3, with 7 nucleotides matching TRBD1. Germline trimming cut 8 bases from V and 6 bases from J; bases unmatched to any gene: 14. Germline CDR1 MDHEN, CDR2 SYDVKM. The CDR3 consists of 15 residues. The CDR3 region has the DNA TGTGCCAGCCCAAGTGGGACAGCGCCGTCGGATACGCAGTATTTT. As protein: CASPSGTAPSDTQYF.

V usage is TRBV2 and J usage is TRBJ1-5, with D hard to call. Germline CDR1 and CDR2: SNHLY and FYNNEI. The CDR3 is made up of 14 amino acids. Trimming removed 6 bases from V and 4 bases from J, with 13 bases in between. The CDR3 sequence is CASSELRANQPQHF. DNA for the CDR3: TGTGCCAGCAGCGAGCTGCGGGCGAATCAGCCCCAGCATTTT.

The V gene is TRBV7-3, the J gene TRBJ2-1; D may be TRBD2 (5 bases). Between the trimmed V and J ends, which lost 5 bases and 0 bases, there was a span of 14 bases. The CDR3 is 16 amino acids. The germline CDR1 and CDR2 sequences are SGHTA and FQGTGA. The CDR3 nucleotides are TGTGCCAGCAGCCCTAGCACCATAAGCTCCTACAATGAGCAGTTCTTC. Its protein product is CASSPSTISSYNEQFF.

The chain joins TRBV19 to TRBJ2-3, with a possible D match to TRBD2 (5 bases). The CDR3 has 16 residues. V lost 1 base and J lost 0, with 11 bases in between. Per germline, CDR1 LNHDA and CDR2 SQIVND (reference sequence). The CDR3 region has the DNA TGTGCCAGTAGTATAGGAAGAGCGGACAGCACAGATACGCAGTATTTT. This gives the protein CASSIGRADSTDTQYF.

There are a few counts of this clone. The rearrangement joins TRBV7-9 to TRBJ2-1; 8 bases are a match to TRBD2. CDR3 length equals 15 residues. V was pared by 4 bases and J by 7 bases, with 9 bases of the junction left unmatched. Germline V lookup: CDR1 SEHNR, CDR2 FQNEAQ (reference sequence). The CDR3 protein is CASSSLAGSLNEQFF. CDR3 DNA: TGTGCCAGCAGCTCGTTAGCGGGATCGCTGAATGAGCAGTTCTTC.

Notes on this clone: One end of the junction is discordant with germline, which a read error may explain. The chain combines TRBV29-1 with TRBJ2-7; TRBD1 is a possible D gene (5 bases). CDR1 is SQVTM and CDR2 is ANQGSEA in the germline V gene. This CDR3 comprises 13 residues. The CDR3 protein is CSVEDRYSYEQYF. CDR3 nucleotide sequence: TGCAGCGTGGAAGACAGATACTCCTACGAGCAGTACTTC.

The V and J genes are TRBV27 and TRBJ2-1; 10 bases line up with TRBD2. Germline CDR1 is MNHEY and CDR2 is SMNVEV (reference sequence). V gave up 4 bases and J gave up 7 bases; unmatched junction bases: 7. There are 15 residues in the CDR3. The CDR3 DNA follows: TGTGCCAGCAGTTCCTCTAGCGGGAGTGGGAATGAGCAGTTCTTC. Translation: CASSSSSGSGNEQFF.

The chain links TRBV30 to TRBJ1-1, with 8 bases matching TRBD1. The germline V gene has CDR1 GTSNPN and CDR2 SVGIG (reference sequence). With 2 bases clipped from V and 5 bases from J, the junction kept 7 bases outside the gene matches. This CDR3 contains 14 residues. The DNA for the CDR3 is TGTGCCTGGAGTCGCAGGGGGCGAATGACTGAAGCTTTCTTT. Protein: CAWSRRGRMTEAFF.

The rearrangement joins TRBV2 to TRBJ2-1; 11 positions match TRBD2. The CDR3 runs 13 residues. The ends lost 8 bases at V and 3 bases at J; junction bases unmatched: 0. Germline V gives CDR1 SNHLY, CDR2 FYNNEI. The CDR3 sequence: CASGTSGYNEQFF. DNA for the CDR3: TGTGCCAGCGGGACTAGCGGCTACAATGAGCAGTTCTTC.

The chain couples TRBV5-1 to TRBJ1-2; a possible D gene is TRBD1 (5 bases). Trimming took 4 bases from V and 8 from J, leaving 18 bases between them. The germline CDR1 and CDR2 sequences are SGHRS and YFSETQ. The CDR3 contains 14 residues. CDR3: CASSNQGSTRGYTF. The CDR3 coding sequence is TGCGCCAGCAGCAACCAGGGCAGTACAAGGGGCTACACCTTC.

The V and J genes are TRBV6-1 and TRBJ1-5; perhaps TRBD1 as D (5 bases). CDR3 size: 15 residues. Between the trimmed V and J ends, which lost 2 bases and 4 bases, there was a span of 12 bases. Germline V gene sequence: CDR1 MNHNS, CDR2 SASEGT. CDR3 protein: CASSERGQLNQPQHF. The CDR3 DNA sequence: TGTGCCAGCAGTGAAAGGGGCCAACTTAATCAGCCCCAGCATTTT.

There are a few counts of this clone. This chain uses TRBV9 with TRBJ2-1; weak D call: TRBD1 (5 bases). This CDR3 has 16 amino acids. The germline V gene has CDR1 SGDLS and CDR2 YYNGEE. V was cut by 4 bases and J by 3 bases, with 17 bases left in between. The CDR3: CASSPGHSAVYNEQFF. The CDR3 bases are TGTGCCAGCAGCCCCGGACATTCCGCAGTCTACAATGAGCAGTTCTTC.

Here the CDR3 reads CASSTSRRGLAGQETQYF. DNA for the CDR3: TGTGCCAGCAGCACCTCGCGGAGGGGACTAGCGGGGCAAGAGACCCAGTACTTC. The chain couples TRBV9 to TRBJ2-5; 13 positions agree with TRBD2. The CDR3 has 18 residues. V lost 4 bases, J lost 2 bases, and 11 bases stayed unmatched. The germline V gene has CDR1 SGDLS and CDR2 YYNGEE.

The chain recombines TRBV30 with TRBJ1-2, with TRBD1 identical over 9 bases. The germline gives CDR1 GTSNPN, CDR2 SVGIG (reference sequence). With V trimmed by 3 bases and J by 7 bases, 3 bases remained unmatched. The CDR3 extends over 12 amino acids. This CDR3 reads CAWRQGASGYTF. For the CDR3, the DNA is TGTGCCTGGAGACAGGGGGCGAGTGGCTACACCTTC.

The rearrangement links TRBV11-2 to TRBJ2-7, with D perhaps matching TRBD2 (6 bases). The germline CDR1 and CDR2 sequences are SGHAT and FQNNGV. V lost 6 bases and J 5 bases, leaving 11 bases between the germline ends. The CDR3 is made up of 12 amino acids. The CDR3 DNA reads as TGTGCCAGCAGTATGGGACTCAACGAGCAGTACTTC. Translating it yields CASSMGLNEQYF.

The chain couples TRBV29-1 to TRBJ1-5; 9 bases align to TRBD1. Germline V CDR1 and CDR2: SQVTM, ANQGSEA. J was trimmed by 3 bases and V by 4 bases; bases with no gene match: 10. The CDR3 sequence is 16 residues long. The CDR3 DNA reads as TGCAGCGTTGGCCGTAGACAGGGGGTACTCAATCAGCCCCAGCATTTT. This sequence encodes CSVGRRQGVLNQPQHF.

This rearrangement joins TRBV30 to TRBJ2-1; TRBD2 aligns across 11 bases. Unmatched junction bases numbered 8, after V lost 5 bases and J lost 5 bases. Germline V lookup: CDR1 GTSNPN, CDR2 SVGIG (reference sequence). The CDR3 is 15 residues long. The CDR3 here is CAWVSSGGPNNEQFF. The CDR3 DNA sequence: TGTGCCTGGGTATCTAGCGGGGGGCCCAACAATGAGCAGTTCTTC.

This chain uses TRBV5-6 with TRBJ2-5; 10 positions match TRBD1. V trimming: 4 bases; J trimming: 4 bases; junction bases outside the gene matches: 10. CDR3 length: 16 residues. Germline CDR1 reads SGHDT; CDR2 reads YYEEEE. The CDR3 loop is CASSPPRDRGTETQYF. The DNA of the CDR3 is TGTGCCAGCAGCCCCCCCCGGGACAGGGGAACAGAGACCCAGTACTTC.